The text below deals with one TCR beta chain. Antigen: not known. This entry comes from a study of OX40 agonist ivuxolimab in advanced cancers. Looking at the study overall: Aged about 23 to 80 with a mean of about 60 years, they were about 80% male. Study results and caveats: Low normalized clonal expansion also occurred in some nonresponding patients.

Clones were sequenced by immunoSEQ multiplex PCR, and TCRdb holds only the in-frame ones, with some missing. The data contain about 32,000 clones, approximately 85% of them singletons. Trimming pared 1 base from V and 8 bases from J, leaving 12 bases between. This CDR3 is 14 amino acids long. Germline CDR1 reads LNHDA; CDR2 reads SQIVND (reference sequence). This sequence joins TRBV19 and TRBJ2-1, with a tentative D call TRBD2 (6 bases). The sample in question was CD4+ or CD8+ T cells sorted from blood, obtained in a trial of the OX40 agonist ivuxolimab. This TCR was sampled from an adult with an advanced solid tumor such as melanoma, head and neck, liver or kidney cancer. Written as DNA, the CDR3 is TGTGCCAGTAGTATAGTCCCCGGGAGAGATGAGCAGTTCTTC. Amino acids: CASSIVPGRDEQFF.